This T cell receptor beta chain was recorded in a study of immune cell composition in non-small cell lung cancer. About the study: Lung adenocarcinoma or squamous carcinoma made up most tumours.

As concerns this clone: Its antigen is as yet unknown.

TCRdb's copy holds only in-frame clones and misses some; the assay was immunoSEQ multiplex PCR. The sample includes about 6,800 clones, almost 85% seen only once; the top ten take less than 15%. Normal lung was sampled as far from the tumour as possible, at least 3 cm. Overall study findings and caveats: Dominant in vivo tumour-associated clones were not shown to share tumour-reactive sequences. In adenocarcinoma, maximal tumour-associated clone frequency tracked TIL tumour reactivity. Clones >0.5% enriched in tumour were rarer in adenocarcinoma (around 35%) than squamous (about 80%).

V lost 6 bases and J 1 base, leaving 13 bases between the germline ends. This CDR3 region has 14 residues. Germline V gene sequence: CDR1 SGHDT, CDR2 YYEEEE. The receptor comes from a human donor with non-small cell lung cancer. The genes are TRBV5-6 and TRBJ1-1; possibly TRBD1 for D (6 bases). The specimen was non-adjacent lung tissue. CDR3 residues: CASTRGLQNTEAFF. The CDR3 region has the DNA TGTGCCAGCACCAGGGGACTCCAGAACACTGAAGCTTTCTTT.